What follows describes a single T cell receptor beta chain. This specimen belongs to a study of blood T cell repertoires in COVID-19. Some clones are missing from TCRdb's copy, which holds only in-frame ones; the method was immunoSEQ multiplex PCR. The sample shows about 240,000 clones, 82% of them seen only once. This sequence was found in a woman aged 60-70 years with active or convalescent COVID-19. The sequenced sample consisted of peripheral blood.

CDR3 coding DNA: TGTGCCAGCAGCCGACGACAGGGTCTGATTCAGCCCCAGCATTTT. Amino acid sequence: CASSRRQGLIQPQHF. The chain combines TRBV6-2 or TRBV6-3 with TRBJ1-5; 7 bases are a match to TRBD1. This CDR3 is 15 amino acids long. V trimming: 6 bases; J trimming: 6 bases; junction bases outside the gene matches: 11. Germline CDR1 is MNHEY and CDR2 is SVGEGT.